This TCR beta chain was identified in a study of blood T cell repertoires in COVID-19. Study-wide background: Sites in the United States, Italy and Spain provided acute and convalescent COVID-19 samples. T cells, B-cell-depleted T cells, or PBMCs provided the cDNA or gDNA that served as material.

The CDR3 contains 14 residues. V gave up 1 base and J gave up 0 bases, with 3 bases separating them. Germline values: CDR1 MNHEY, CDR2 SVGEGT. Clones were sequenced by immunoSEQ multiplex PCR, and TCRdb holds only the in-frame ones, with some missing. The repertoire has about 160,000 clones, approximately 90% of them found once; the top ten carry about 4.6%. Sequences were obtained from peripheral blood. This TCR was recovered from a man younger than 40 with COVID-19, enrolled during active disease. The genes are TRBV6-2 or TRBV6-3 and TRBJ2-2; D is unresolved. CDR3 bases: TGTGCCAGCAGTTACTTTACGAACACCGGGGAGCTGTTTTTT. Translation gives CASSYFTNTGELFF.